What follows describes a single TCR beta chain. This sample is drawn from a study of blood T cell repertoires in COVID-19. Overall study context: COVID-19 samples, acute and convalescent, were from the United States, Italy and Spain. Nucleic acid was either cDNA or gDNA, and it came from T cells, B-cell-depleted T cells, or PBMCs.

Original data processing: Reference gene primers were amplified, and this amplification served to estimate nucleated cell counts. Sequenced by immunoSEQ multiplex PCR; TCRdb stores in-frame clones only, minus some. Clone size and V and J calls were adopted from that table, with D and trimming inferred from the DNA. The profile shows 100,000 to 150,000 clones, approximately 80% of them singletons. The germline gives CDR1 LNHDA, CDR2 SQIVND (reference sequence). V lost 3 bases and J 3 bases, leaving 14 bases between the germline ends. This CDR3 comprises 15 residues. This receptor was identified in a woman between 45 and 60 years old with acute or convalescent COVID-19. J is TRBJ1-2 and V is TRBV19; D is unresolved. Sample: peripheral blood. The CDR3 loop is CASSIERQSYYGYTF. CDR3 coding DNA: TGTGCCAGTAGTATTGAGCGGCAGTCTTACTATGGCTACACCTTC.